Following are 32 T cell receptor beta chains from one sample sequenced in a study of post-analysis software for immune sequencing data. Study-level findings and limits: Controls had lower frequencies than patients of four or five TRBV segments, which included TRBV5-6, TRBV5-1 and TRBV20-1.

TCR beta cDNA libraries had unique molecular identifiers. TCRdb re-derived calls from the PCR reads in MiXCR, one entry per CDR3 protein. Here the sample spans approximately 730,000 distinct CDR3 sequences, around 27% being singletons. For these receptors, no antigen is known. The sequenced sample consisted of blood. These receptors all come from a girl aged 10 to 17 with multiple sclerosis.

J is TRBJ1-6 and V is TRBV7-2; TRBD1 might be the D (5 bases). Per the germline V gene, CDR1 is SGHTA and CDR2 is FQGNSA. Trimming stripped 2 bases from V and 13 bases from J, with 12 bases between. The CDR3 has 13 amino acids. CDR3 protein: CASSLIGVGPLHF. DNA of the CDR3: TGTGCCAGCAGCTTAATAGGGGTGGGGCCCCTCCACTTT.

The J gene is TRBJ2-1, the V gene TRBV20-1, with a possible D match to TRBD2 (6 bases). The germline gives CDR1 DFQATT, CDR2 SNEGSKA (reference sequence). Trimming pared 5 bases from V and 3 bases from J, leaving 14 bases between. The CDR3 contains 14 residues. CDR3 nucleotide sequence: TGCAGTGCTCCCCCTAGGAGGGTCTACAATGAGCAGTTCTTC. Translating gives CSAPPRRVYNEQFF.

The J gene is TRBJ1-4, the V gene TRBV6-1; 8 bases line up with TRBD1. V shed 10 bases and J 3 bases; nucleotides not matched to a gene: 4. From germline, CDR1 is MNHNS and CDR2 SASEGT. This CDR3 has 13 residues. The CDR3 loop is CATDRGANEKLFF. CDR3 nucleotide sequence: TGTGCCACAGACAGGGGAGCTAATGAAAAACTGTTTTTT.

As for this clonotype: An end of the junction differs from the germline gene, which may be a read error. The CDR3 loop is CAGSFQGFGTDTQYF. The CDR3 nucleotides read TGTGCCGGCAGTTTTCAGGGGTTCGGGACAGATACGCAGTATTTT. V usage is TRBV27 and J usage is TRBJ2-3, with a weak D call TRBD1 (6 bases). Germline V CDR1 and CDR2: MNHEY, SMNVEV (reference sequence). The CDR3 is made up of 15 amino acids.

This clonotype was detected only a few times. V usage is TRBV29-1 and J usage is TRBJ2-1, with 11 positions matching TRBD1. The J segment lost 8 bases and the V segment lost 6 bases, leaving 6 bases of the junction unmatched. The germline V gene encodes CDR1 SQVTM and CDR2 ANQGSEA. CDR3 length: 13 residues. DNA for the CDR3: TGCAGCGTCCCAAAGGGACAGGGGGATGAGCAGTTCTTC. Its protein product is CSVPKGQGDEQFF.

This clonotype was seen more than once but under ten times. V gene TRBV29-1 combines with J gene TRBJ2-4; perhaps TRBD2 as D (8 bases). This CDR3 is built from 18 residues. The ends were cut back, 5 bases at V and 0 bases at J, with 23 bases in the middle. Germline loops: CDR1 SQVTM, CDR2 ANQGSEA. Here the CDR3 reads CSVSHGRGQKRAKNIQYF. The CDR3 DNA sequence: TGCAGCGTTTCCCACGGGAGGGGACAGAAGAGAGCCAAAAACATTCAGTACTTC.

This clonotype was observed a few times. The V and J genes are TRBV20-1 and TRBJ2-7; no clear D gene. The germline gives CDR1 DFQATT, CDR2 SNEGSKA (reference sequence). The CDR3 length is 14 residues. V was cut by 0 bases and J by 6 bases, with 15 bases left in between. The chain's CDR3 is CSAREPIMIGEQYF. The CDR3 DNA reads as TGCAGTGCTAGAGAGCCGATAATGATCGGCGAGCAGTACTTC.

This chain uses TRBV6-4 with TRBJ2-1, with 9 bases aligning to TRBD1. CDR1 and CDR2 (germline): MRHNA, SNTAGT. CDR3 size: 15 residues. V was clipped by 0 bases and J by 5 bases; unmatched bases: 2. CDR3 nucleotide sequence: TGTGCCAGCAGTGACTCGACAGGGGGGAACAATGAGCAGTTCTTC. Translation: CASSDSTGGNNEQFF.

The V gene is TRBV20-1, the J gene TRBJ2-7; no definite D call. The better agreement between TRBJ2-5 and the DNA end casts doubt on the J call. CDR3 size: 12 residues. Looked up from germline, CDR1 is DFQATT and CDR2 is SNEGSKA (reference sequence). The CDR3 DNA reads as TGCAGTGCTAGGAAAGCAGGCGAGACCCAGTACTTC. Amino acids: CSARKAGETQYF.

This chain links TRBV20-1 with TRBJ2-7; D possibly uses TRBD1 or TRBD2 (5 bases each). The end of the DNA aligns better with TRBJ2-5, so the J call may be wrong. The CDR3 has 14 amino acids. Germline-derived CDR1 and CDR2 are DFQATT and SNEGSKA (reference sequence). CDR3 region: CSASRGQGGETQYF. The CDR3 nucleotides are TGCAGTGCTTCCCGAGGGCAGGGTGGAGAGACCCAGTACTTC.

Details on this clonotype: This is likely an artifact of a read error, given a far larger clone one base away. This chain joins TRBV7-2 and TRBJ2-3; D is unclear. Germline lookup yields CDR1 SGHTA and CDR2 FQGNSA. The CDR3 is made up of 11 amino acids. Trimming left V 2 bases short and J 4 bases short, with 1 base between. CDR3: CTSSLSDTQYF. The CDR3 DNA follows: TGTACCAGCAGCTTATCAGATACGCAGTATTTT.

This sequence joins TRBV12-3 or TRBV12-4 and TRBJ2-7; D gene unclear. The CDR3 is 11 residues long. Deletions cut 6 bases from V and 10 bases from J, with 13 bases between. CDR3 amino acids: CASSPTGPQYF. The CDR3 DNA reads as TGTGCCAGCAGCCCGACCGGCCCCCAGTACTTC.

This clonotype was detected a few times. The chain is built from TRBV7-8 and TRBJ1-2; D is ambiguous. The CDR3 is 14 residues long. V shed 5 bases and J shed 1 base, with 11 bases lying between them. Per the germline V gene, CDR1 is SGHVS and CDR2 is FQNEAQ. For the CDR3, the DNA is TGTGCCAGCAGCCCGACGCTAAGTAACTATGGCTACACCTTC. This encodes CASSPTLSNYGYTF. Complete variable domain (other parts from reference TRBV7-8 and TRBJ1-2): GAGVSQSPRYKVAKRGQDVALRCDPISGHVSLFWYQQALGQGPEFLTYFQNEAQLDKSGLPSDRFFAERPEGSVSTLKIQRTQQEDSAVYLCASSPTLSNYGYTFGSGTRLTVV.

The sample holds many counts of this clonotype. The chain employs TRBV5-1 and TRBJ2-1, with D perhaps matching TRBD1 (5 bases). The CDR3 is 13 amino acids. Germline CDR1 SGHRS, CDR2 YFSETQ. V lost 4 bases and J 9 bases, leaving 14 bases between the germline ends. The CDR3 loop is CASSRPKGFEQFF. For the CDR3, the DNA is TGCGCCAGCAGCCGACCGAAGGGGTTTGAGCAGTTCTTC.

The V gene is TRBV6-6, the J gene TRBJ2-4; a weak D match, TRBD2 (6 bases). The better agreement between TRBJ2-7 and the DNA end casts doubt on the J call. This CDR3 is built from 12 residues. CDR1 and CDR2 (germline): MNHNY, SVGAGI (reference sequence). For the CDR3, the DNA is TGTGCCAGCAGTCGGGGAGGCGACGAGCAGTACTTC. It specifies CASSRGGDEQYF.

The chain uses TRBV6-1 and TRBJ2-1, with a possible D match to TRBD2 (5 bases). V was clipped by 7 bases and J by 10 bases, with 11 bases between them. Germline CDR1 reads MNHNS; CDR2 reads SASEGT. The CDR3 sequence is 11 residues long. The CDR3 spells CASMGVGEQFF. For the CDR3, the DNA is TGTGCCAGCATGGGAGTTGGGGAGCAGTTCTTC.

V usage is TRBV4-3 and J usage is TRBJ2-4; the match to TRBD2 covers 8 bases. CDR3 length equals 18 residues. J gave up 0 bases and V 4 bases, and 11 bases lay outside the gene matches. Germline V gene lookup returns CDR1 LGHNA and CDR2 YSLEER. The CDR3 loop is CASSRTSGSPLAKNIQYF. CDR3 nucleotides: TGCGCCAGCAGCCGGACCAGCGGGAGCCCACTAGCCAAAAACATTCAGTACTTC.

This clonotype was seen a few times. The chain has TRBV6-5 and TRBJ2-1, with D possibly being TRBD2 (5 bases). V was clipped by 5 bases and J by 13 bases, with 21 bases between them. From germline, CDR1 is MNHEY and CDR2 SVGAGI. This CDR3 comprises 14 residues. The CDR3 DNA is TGTGCCAGCAGTGTTGGACTGAACCAAGAGACCCAGTTCTTC. Encoded protein: CASSVGLNQETQFF.

This sequence joins TRBV19 and TRBJ2-3; TRBD1 agrees at 8 bases. Germline CDR1 and CDR2: LNHDA and SQIVND (reference sequence). The CDR3 covers 14 residues. Trimming removed 3 bases from V and 1 base from J; junction bases left unmatched: 0. The CDR3, as DNA: TGTGCCAGTAGTATGGGACAGGGCACAGATACGCAGTATTTT. Its protein product is CASSMGQGTDTQYF.

The genes are TRBV20-1 and TRBJ1-5, with 9 bases aligning to TRBD1. V dropped 5 bases and J dropped 6; count of bases not matched to a gene: 11. The CDR3 totals 15 residues. CDR1 DFQATT and CDR2 SNEGSKA come from the germline V gene (reference sequence). For the CDR3, the DNA is TGCAGTGCTGGTCGCTCTACAGGGGGCGGTCAGCCCCAGCATTTT. It yields the protein CSAGRSTGGGQPQHF.

The rearrangement links TRBV19 to TRBJ2-7; unclear D gene. The CDR3 sequence is 14 residues long. CDR1 LNHDA and CDR2 SQIVND come from the germline V gene (reference sequence). Trimming removed 3 bases from V and 0 bases from J, with 9 bases in between. In DNA, the CDR3 is TGTGCCAGTAGTATCCGCGGCGACTCCTACGAGCAGTACTTC. This sequence encodes CASSIRGDSYEQYF.

In this sample, this clonotype turned up a few times. V and J are TRBV15 and TRBJ2-1; 8 bases match TRBD2. Trimming at V came to 1 base and at J to 6 bases, leaving 14 bases not matched to a gene. CDR3 length equals 18 residues. CDR1 and CDR2 (germline): LNHNV, YYDKDF (reference sequence). The CDR3 spells CATSRVGDPGLGRNEQFF. The DNA for the CDR3 is TGTGCCACCAGCAGAGTCGGGGACCCGGGACTAGGACGCAATGAGCAGTTCTTC. Based on the CDR3 plus reference TRBV15 and TRBJ2-1, the full variable domain is DAMVIQNPRYQVTQFGKPVTLSCSQTLNHNVMYWYQQKSSQAPKLLFHYYDKDFNNEADTPDNFQSRRPNTSFCFLDIRSPGLGDTAMYLCATSRVGDPGLGRNEQFFGPGTRLTVL.

With regard to this clonotype: The junction departs from germline at one end; a sequencing error may be responsible. The genes are TRBV20-1 and TRBJ2-3, with D possibly matching TRBD2 (6 bases). Germline CDR1 reads DFQATT; CDR2 reads SNEGSKA (reference sequence). The CDR3 contains 16 residues. CDR3 protein: CSASAGTQVNTDTRYF. The CDR3 coding sequence is TGCAGTGCCAGTGCGGGGACCCAGGTCAACACAGATACGCGGTATTTT.

The chain recombines TRBV6-5 with TRBJ1-2; no clear D gene. The V end lost 0 bases, the J end lost 1 base, and 6 bases lay between the germline ends. This CDR3 contains 14 residues. Germline V gives CDR1 MNHEY, CDR2 SVGAGI. CDR3 sequence (DNA): TGTGCCAGCAGTTACTCAGCGGTTAACTATGGCTACACCTTC. This gives the protein CASSYSAVNYGYTF.

This clonotype has only a few counts. One junction end does not reproduce the germline sequence, and a read error may be involved. The chain combines TRBV13 with TRBJ2-3; TRBD2 matches at 9 bases. The CDR3 sequence is 16 residues long. Germline V gene sequence: CDR1 PRHDT, CDR2 FYEKMQ (reference sequence). In DNA, the CDR3 is TGTGCCAGCAGCCTAGGGACTAGCTGGATGGCAGATACGCAGTATTTT. Its translation: CASSLGTSWMADTQYF.

In regard to this clonotype: Its ends do not fully match the called genes, so a read error is possible. The gene calls are TRBV7-2 and TRBJ2-7, with a weak D call TRBD1 (6 bases). This CDR3 spans 14 amino acids. Germline-derived CDR1 and CDR2 are SGHTA and FQGNSA. The CDR3 sequence is CASSSRDIYYKQYF. Here the CDR3 DNA reads TGTGCCAGCAGCTCCCGGGACATTTACTACAAGCAGTACTTC.

This chain uses TRBV29-1 with TRBJ2-7, with a tentative D call TRBD2 (5 bases). V was trimmed by 7 bases and J by 2 bases, leaving 15 bases between them. CDR1 SQVTM and CDR2 ANQGSEA come from the germline V gene. The CDR3 totals 13 residues. CDR3 DNA: TGCAGCGCTATCCTCGGACTTACCTACGAGCAGTACTTC. Translation gives CSAILGLTYEQYF.

The sample holds a few counts of this clonotype. This chain links TRBV7-2 with TRBJ1-6, with D perhaps matching TRBD1 (5 bases). Germline lookup yields CDR1 SGHTA and CDR2 FQGNSA. The V end was cut by 5 bases, the J end by 10 bases, with 21 bases between. There are 16 residues in the CDR3. The CDR3 nucleotides are TGTGCCAGCAGCCTAGGGTTGGGCAGGGTTGACTCACCCCTCCACTTT. This codes for CASSLGLGRVDSPLHF.

The chain links TRBV20-1 to TRBJ1-5; D is undetermined. CDR1 is DFQATT, CDR2 SNEGSKA, per germline (reference sequence). Trimming took off 5 bases at V and 3 bases at J, with 8 bases between the two ends. The length of the CDR3 is 12 residues. The CDR3 protein is CSARGNNQPQHF. CDR3 bases: TGCAGTGCTCGTGGCAACAATCAGCCCCAGCATTTT.

The chain has TRBV12-3 or TRBV12-4 and TRBJ2-5; a possible D gene is TRBD1 (5 bases). The CDR3 totals 15 residues. V was pared by 6 bases and J by 4 bases, with 18 bases between. CDR3 DNA: TGTGCCAGCAGAAAGACAAGGGGAACGGGAGAGACCCAGTACTTC. Encoded protein: CASRKTRGTGETQYF.

This clonotype came up a few times. The chain uses TRBV9 and TRBJ2-3; the match to TRBD2 covers 10 bases. Germline loops: CDR1 SGDLS, CDR2 YYNGEE. V gave up 4 bases and J gave up 4 bases; unmatched junction bases: 6. The CDR3 is made up of 15 amino acids. The CDR3 DNA sequence: TGTGCCAGCAGCATTACTAGCGGGGAATCAGATACGCAGTATTTT. It codes for CASSITSGESDTQYF.

In its sample, this clonotype was seen a few times. This sequence joins TRBV25-1 and TRBJ2-6, with D hard to call. CDR1 and CDR2 from the germline V gene are MGHDK and SYGVNS. CDR3 length: 14 residues. V lost 2 bases and J 0 bases, leaving 2 bases between the germline ends. The CDR3: CASSEHSGANVLTF. For the CDR3, the DNA is TGTGCCAGCAGTGAACACTCTGGGGCCAACGTCCTGACTTTC.